This T cell receptor (beta chain) originates from a study of cytomegalovirus exposure and HLA in healthy donors. The V gene's germline CDR1 is SGHAT and CDR2 FQNNGV. V dropped 8 bases and J dropped 5 bases, with 14 bases sitting between them. This CDR3 comprises 13 residues. The PCR used 60 Vbeta and 13 Jbeta primers. The repertoire was sequenced with immunoSEQ multiplex PCR; TCRdb's copy has only in-frame clones and lacks some. Of roughly 160,000 clones listed, 70% to 90% were seen once; the top ten hold approximately 8.5%. This clonotype originated in a man younger than 35 in good health and CMV-seropositive. The genes are TRBV11-2 and TRBJ2-3; D may be TRBD2 (6 bases). Sequencing was done on a sample of PBMCs. The CDR3 here is CASHGGWGDTQYF. CDR3 DNA sequence: TGTGCCAGCCACGGGGGTTGGGGAGATACGCAGTATTTT.